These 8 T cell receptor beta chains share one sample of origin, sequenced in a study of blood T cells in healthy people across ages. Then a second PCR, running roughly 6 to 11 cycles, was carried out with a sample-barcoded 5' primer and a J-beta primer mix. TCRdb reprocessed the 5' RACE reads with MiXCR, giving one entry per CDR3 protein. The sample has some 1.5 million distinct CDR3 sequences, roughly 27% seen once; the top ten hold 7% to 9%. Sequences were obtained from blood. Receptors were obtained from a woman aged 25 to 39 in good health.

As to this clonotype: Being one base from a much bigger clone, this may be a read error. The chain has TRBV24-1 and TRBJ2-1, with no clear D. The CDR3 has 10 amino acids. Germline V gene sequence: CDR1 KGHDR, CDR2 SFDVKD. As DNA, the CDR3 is TGTGCCACCACTCGTTTCTTACAGTCCTTC. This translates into CATTRFLQSF.

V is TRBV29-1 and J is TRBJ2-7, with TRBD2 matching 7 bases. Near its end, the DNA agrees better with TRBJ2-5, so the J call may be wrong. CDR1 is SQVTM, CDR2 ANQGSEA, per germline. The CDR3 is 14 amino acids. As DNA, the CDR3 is TGCAGCGTGGGGAGGAACCAGGGCGGGGGGACCCAGTACTTC. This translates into CSVGRNQGGGTQYF.

The CDR3 protein is CASSLYRYGYTF. CDR3 bases: TGTGCCAGCAGCTTGTACCGCTATGGCTACACCTTC. The chain recombines TRBV5-6 with TRBJ1-2; D gene unclear. The length of the CDR3 is 12 residues. From germline, CDR1 is SGHDT and CDR2 YYEEEE. V lost 1 base, J lost 4 bases, and 5 bases lay in between.

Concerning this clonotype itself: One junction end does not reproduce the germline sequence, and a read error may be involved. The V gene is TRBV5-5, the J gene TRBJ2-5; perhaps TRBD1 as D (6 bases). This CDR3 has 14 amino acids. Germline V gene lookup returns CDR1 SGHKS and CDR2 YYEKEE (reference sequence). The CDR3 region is CAGSLATGSETQYF. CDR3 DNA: TGTGCCGGCAGCTTGGCCACAGGGAGCGAGACCCAGTACTTC.

The CDR3 region is CASSQDLTVEDGYTF. The CDR3, as DNA: TGTGCCAGCAGCCAAGATCTAACAGTCGAAGATGGCTACACCTTC. This sequence joins TRBV4-2 and TRBJ1-2; D unclear. Trimming left V 0 bases short and J 6 bases short, with 14 bases between. CDR3 size: 15 residues. Germline lookup yields CDR1 LGHNA and CDR2 YNFKEQ.

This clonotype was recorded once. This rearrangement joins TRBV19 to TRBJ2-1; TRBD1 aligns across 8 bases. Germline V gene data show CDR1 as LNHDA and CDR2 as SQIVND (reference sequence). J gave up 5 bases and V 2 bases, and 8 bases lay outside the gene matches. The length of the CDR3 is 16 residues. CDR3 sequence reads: CASSIWPRGQNNEQFF. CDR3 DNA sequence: TGTGCCAGTAGTATATGGCCCAGGGGGCAAAACAATGAGCAGTTCTTC.

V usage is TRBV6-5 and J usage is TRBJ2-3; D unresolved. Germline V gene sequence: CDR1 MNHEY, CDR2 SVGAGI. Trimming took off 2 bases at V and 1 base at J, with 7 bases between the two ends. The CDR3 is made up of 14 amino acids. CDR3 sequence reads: CASSYAAGTDTQYF. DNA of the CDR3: TGTGCCAGCAGTTACGCTGCGGGCACAGATACGCAGTATTTT.

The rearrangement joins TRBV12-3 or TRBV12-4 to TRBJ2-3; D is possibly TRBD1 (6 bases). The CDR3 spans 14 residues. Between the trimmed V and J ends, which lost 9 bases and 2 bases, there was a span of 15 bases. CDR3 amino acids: CASTRGPPTDTQYF. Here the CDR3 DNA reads TGTGCCAGTACCAGGGGACCCCCCACAGATACGCAGTATTTT.